This T cell receptor beta chain derives from a study of T cell responses to AZD1222 COVID-19 vaccine. Assay used: immunoSEQ multiplex PCR; TCRdb lists only in-frame clones, some missing. The sample has 140,000 to 150,000 clones, around 90% seen once. Trimming took 3 bases from V and 5 from J; bases not matched to a gene: 6. CDR1 is KGHSH, CDR2 LQKENI, per germline. This CDR3 region has 15 residues. The TCR sequence derives from an adult in good health. The sequenced sample was peripheral blood, obtained on day 0 of MenACWY control vaccination. The rearrangement joins TRBV18 to TRBJ1-1; 10 bases match TRBD1. CDR3 protein: CASSPGWGQGTEAFF. Written as DNA, the CDR3 is TGTGCCAGCTCACCCGGATGGGGACAGGGGACTGAAGCTTTCTTT.